The 18 T cell receptor beta chains below come from one sample, sequenced in a study of T cell clonality in common variable immunodeficiency. Regarding the study as a whole: Reportedly, TCR beta sequences from common variable immunodeficiency showed fewer deletions and N-nucleotide insertions.

The assay was immunoSEQ multiplex PCR, and TCRdb's table has in-frame clones only and misses some. There are about 21,000 clones in the sample, none observed a single time. These receptors have no known antigen. Sequenced material: peripheral blood mononuclear cells. These receptors were obtained from a human donor with common variable immunodeficiency.

This clone was seen ten or more times. The CDR3 goes on 3 residues after the read ends, and that part is filled in from the germline J gene. The V gene is TRBV5-1, the J gene TRBJ2-4, with D possibly TRBD2 on 5 matching bases. The CDR3 consists of 15 residues. V was pared by 0 bases and J by 6 bases, with 13 bases between. The germline gives CDR1 SGHRS, CDR2 YFSETQ. The CDR3 DNA, read in part, is TGCGCCAGCAGCTTGGATGTTAGCGTTAGAAACATT. As protein: CASSLDVSVRNI. The CDR3 in full is CASSLDVSVRNIQYF. Filled out from reference TRBV5-1 and TRBJ2-4, the complete variable domain reads KAGVTQTPRYLIKTRGQQVTLSCSPISGHRSVSWYQQTPGQGLQFLFEYFSETQRNKGNFPGRFSGRQFSNSRSEMNVSTLELGDSALYLCASSLDVSVRNIQYFGAGTRLSVL.

This clone showed up many times. With the read ending 3 residues before the CDR3 end, the germline J gene is used to fill in that end. Distinct nucleotide sequences in the sample also encode this CDR3. The rearrangement uses TRBV5-1 and TRBJ2-7; no reliable D call. Trimming pared 2 bases from V and 0 bases from J, leaving 12 bases between. Germline CDR1 and CDR2: SGHRS and YFSETQ. The CDR3 has 15 residues. Partial CDR3 DNA: TGCGCCAGCAGCTTCTCGACTGGCAGCTCCTACGAG. Amino acid sequence: CASSFSTGSSYE. Given in full, the CDR3 is CASSFSTGSSYEQYF.

This clone came up many times. At one of its ends the junction is not consistent with the germline gene, which may arise from a read error. CDR3 loop: CASSYDRTGGVDEKLFF. The covered CDR3 bases are TGTGCTAGCAGCTACGACAGGACCGGGGGGGTGGATGAAAAA. The rearrangement joins TRBV7-7 to TRBJ1-4, with TRBD1 as a possible D gene (6 bases). The read ends 3 residues early relative to the CDR3; the germline J gene fills the gap. Germline V gene data show CDR1 as SSHAT and CDR2 as FNYEAQ (reference sequence). The CDR3 loop spans 17 amino acids.

This clone occurred many times. The read is 3 residues too short to cover the CDR3 end, so that end is filled in from the germline J gene. The V gene is TRBV7-6, the J gene TRBJ1-1; TRBD1 matches 7 bases. The V gene's germline CDR1 is SGHVS and CDR2 FNYEAQ. Trimming took 8 bases from V and 5 from J; bases not matched to a gene: 11. The CDR3 extends over 14 amino acids. This CDR3 reads CASGSGDRVTEAFF. Partial CDR3 DNA: TGTGCCAGCGGATCCGGCGACAGGGTGACTGAA.

This clone appeared many times. The missing CDR3 end, 3 residues past where the read stops, is filled in from the germline J gene. The rearrangement joins TRBV7-6 to TRBJ2-7; 7 bases match TRBD1. The CDR3 is 16 residues long. After removal of 5 bases from V and 3 bases from J, the junction contained 13 bases not matched to a gene. The V gene's germline CDR1 is SGHVS and CDR2 FNYEAQ. The CDR3 DNA, read in part, is TGTGCCAGCAGCCATGGTTCGGCAGGGGGTGTCTACGAG. Its translation is CASSHGSAGGVYE. The whole CDR3 is CASSHGSAGGVYEQYF.

This clone was picked up many times. The read ends 3 residues shy of where the CDR3 ends; the end is completed using the germline J gene. The chain uses TRBV18 and TRBJ1-6; D call uncertain. Germline lookup yields CDR1 KGHSH and CDR2 LQKENI. Trimming removed 4 bases at V and 8 bases at J, with 12 bases between. The CDR3 has 14 amino acids. The part of the CDR3 DNA that was read is TGTGCCAGCTCACGTGGCGGCTCAGATTCACCC. Translation: CASSRGGSDSP. The CDR3 in its entirety is CASSRGGSDSPLHF.

This clone was found a few times. The read falls 3 residues short of the CDR3 end, and the missing part is taken from the germline J gene. V gene TRBV5-1 combines with J gene TRBJ2-3; 7 nucleotides match TRBD2. V lost 0 bases to trimming and J lost 2 bases; unmatched junction nucleotides: 6. Germline V gene sequence: CDR1 SGHRS, CDR2 YFSETQ. There are 16 residues in the CDR3. The CDR3 sequence: CASSLAASGNTDTQYF. The CDR3 DNA, read in part, is TGCGCCAGCAGCTTGGCAGCTAGCGGTAACACAGATACG. Filled out from reference TRBV5-1 and TRBJ2-3, the complete variable domain reads KAGVTQTPRYLIKTRGQQVTLSCSPISGHRSVSWYQQTPGQGLQFLFEYFSETQRNKGNFPGRFSGRQFSNSRSEMNVSTLELGDSALYLCASSLAASGNTDTQYFGPGTRLTVL.

This clone turned up a few times. The read finishes 3 residues shy of the CDR3 end, and the germline J gene is used to complete it. The chain has TRBV2 and TRBJ2-1, with D possibly being TRBD1 (5 bases). CDR1 is SNHLY, CDR2 FYNNEI, per germline. This CDR3 spans 15 amino acids. Trimming removed 6 bases at V and 0 bases at J, with 12 bases between. The chain's CDR3 is CASRETESSYNEQFF. The CDR3 bases that were read are TGTGCCAGCAGAGAGACAGAAAGCTCCTACAATGAG. The full variable domain, rest sourced from reference TRBV2 and TRBJ2-1, is EPEVTQTPSHQVTQMGQEVILRCVPISNHLYFYWYRQILGQKVEFLVSFYNNEISEKSEIFDDQFSVERPDGSNFTLKIRSTKLEDSAMYFCASRETESSYNEQFFGPGTRLTVL.

Many counts were recorded for this clone. The read halts 3 residues ahead of the CDR3 end, with the missing end drawn from the germline J gene. This sequence joins TRBV2 and TRBJ2-7; 7 bases are shared with TRBD1. This CDR3 contains 15 residues. V trimming: 5 bases; J trimming: 4 bases; junction bases outside the gene matches: 11. The V gene's germline CDR1 is SNHLY and CDR2 FYNNEI. CDR3 DNA (partial): TGTGCCAGCAGTTGGGACAGATACTCAATGTACGAG. Amino acid sequence: CASSWDRYSMYE. The whole CDR3 sequence is CASSWDRYSMYEQYF. The complete variable domain, with remaining parts taken from reference TRBV2 and TRBJ2-7, reads EPEVTQTPSHQVTQMGQEVILRCVPISNHLYFYWYRQILGQKVEFLVSFYNNEISEKSEIFDDQFSVERPDGSNFTLKIRSTKLEDSAMYFCASSWDRYSMYEQYFGPGTRLTVT.

This clone was seen many times. The read is 3 residues too short to cover the CDR3 end, so that end is filled in from the germline J gene. The gene calls are TRBV2 and TRBJ2-3; D is possibly TRBD2 (6 bases). This CDR3 spans 13 amino acids. The germline V gene encodes CDR1 SNHLY and CDR2 FYNNEI. Trimming removed 3 bases at V and 4 bases at J, with 8 bases between. CDR3 sequence reads: CASSDSGADTQYF. CDR3 DNA (partial): TGTGCCAGCAGTGACTCGGGGGCAGATACG.

This clone has a count of ten or more. Coverage ceases 3 residues before the CDR3 finishes, and the germline J gene fills in the end. The chain is built from TRBV6-2 or TRBV6-3 and TRBJ2-3; 8 nucleotides align to TRBD1. This CDR3 is built from 15 residues. CDR1 and CDR2 from the germline V gene are MNHEY and SVGEGT. The V and J ends lost 6 bases and 8 bases, in that order; junction bases with no gene match: 13. The covered CDR3 bases are TGTGCCAGCAGAACCGGGACAGGAGGGTTGGCTACG. Protein product: CASRTGTGGLAT. The entire CDR3 reads CASRTGTGGLATQYF.

At least ten counts were recorded for this clone. The sequenced part of the CDR3 DNA is TGTGCCAGCAGCGCCGTTCGGACAGGCGGTAAA. Protein product: CASSAVRTGGK. The whole CDR3 sequence reads CASSAVRTGGKAFF. This sequence joins TRBV7-8 and TRBJ1-1, with 7 nucleotides matching TRBD1. With the read ending 3 residues before the CDR3 end, the germline J gene is used to fill in that end. The CDR3 extends over 14 amino acids. Germline V gene lookup returns CDR1 SGHVS and CDR2 FQNEAQ.

This clone was observed many times. With the read ending 3 residues before the CDR3 end, the germline J gene is used to fill in that end. The chain joins TRBV27 to TRBJ2-3; D may be TRBD2 (6 bases). The CDR3 sequence is 17 residues long. The V end lost 5 bases, the J end lost 6 bases, and 24 bases lay between the germline ends. Germline values: CDR1 MNHEY, CDR2 SMNVEV (reference sequence). The CDR3 bases that were read are TGTGCCAGCAGTATCCGGGCTAGCGCCCCCCTCCCGGATACG. This codes for CASSIRASAPLPDT. From start to end, the CDR3 is CASSIRASAPLPDTQYF.

There are many counts of this clone. The read stops 3 residues short of the end of the CDR3; the missing end is completed from the germline J gene. The chain is built from TRBV7-2 and TRBJ2-7, with TRBD2 identical over 7 bases. Germline CDR1 is SGHTA and CDR2 is FQGNSA. V lost 5 bases and J lost 6; bases outside the gene matches: 7. This CDR3 has 13 residues. CDR3 bases read: TGTGCCAGCAGCCCACGACTAGCAGGCGAG. This sequence encodes CASSPRLAGE. The CDR3 as a whole reads CASSPRLAGEQYF.

At least ten counts were recorded for this clone. The read finishes 3 residues shy of the CDR3 end, and the germline J gene is used to complete it. The chain is built from TRBV2 and TRBJ2-1, with 10 bases matching TRBD2. The CDR3 is 15 amino acids. Germline CDR1 reads SNHLY; CDR2 reads FYNNEI. V was pared by 3 bases and J by 4 bases, with 3 bases of the junction left unmatched. This chain's CDR3 is CASSETSGLYNEQFF. The CDR3 DNA, read in part, is TGTGCCAGCAGTGAGACTAGCGGGTTATACAATGAG.

This clone was found many times. The read gets to within 3 residues of the CDR3 end, and the germline J gene fills in the rest. The J gene is TRBJ2-5, the V gene TRBV27; the D gene is possibly TRBD2 (6 bases). V was cut by 6 bases and J by 5 bases, with 19 bases left in between. This CDR3 comprises 15 residues. In germline, CDR1 is MNHEY, CDR2 SMNVEV (reference sequence). CDR3 DNA (partial): TGTGCCAGCAGCCCCCAGGGCAGGGCGGGGGAGACC. Its protein product is CASSPQGRAGET. The full CDR3 sequence reads CASSPQGRAGETQYF.

This clone was counted at least ten times. The part of the CDR3 DNA that was read is TGTGCCAGCTCACCCGTGACAGGGGAGAATGGC. This codes for CASSPVTGENG. The CDR3 in its entirety is CASSPVTGENGYTF. V and J are TRBV18 and TRBJ1-2; 8 bases match TRBD1. From the germline J gene comes the end of the CDR3, since the read stops 3 residues before it. V lost 3 bases, J lost 6 bases, and 6 bases stayed unmatched. In germline, CDR1 is KGHSH, CDR2 LQKENI. This CDR3 has 14 amino acids.

This clone was observed many times. The read is 3 residues too short to cover the CDR3 end, so that end is filled in from the germline J gene. V is TRBV20-1 and J is TRBJ2-3; possibly TRBD2 for D (7 bases). The germline CDR1 and CDR2 sequences are DFQATT and SNEGSKA (reference sequence). The CDR3 loop spans 17 amino acids. Trimming stripped 0 bases from V and 3 bases from J, with 19 bases between. The CDR3 bases that were read are TGCAGTGCTAGAGAGGTCGGGGGGCAGGGGAGAACAGATACG. It encodes CSAREVGGQGRTDT. The whole CDR3 reads CSAREVGGQGRTDTQYF.